The rows below give T cell receptor beta chains drawn from one sample of a study of blood T cell repertoires in COVID-19. The method was immunoSEQ multiplex PCR; TCRdb's version includes in-frame clones alone and lacks a portion of them. The sample has under 200,000 clones, about nine tenths seen once. Sequencing was performed on peripheral blood. The origin of the receptors is a woman in her sixties with COVID-19, enrolled during active disease. CDR3s include the opening cysteine and the closing phenylalanine or tryptophan. A D gene is named only where the DNA matches it firmly. Size is stated for part of the rows, as once, few or many counts, or as a class when the clone is expanded.

cdr3_length	d_call	clone_size	v_call	j_call	cdr3_nt	cdr3_aa
13	NA	NA	TRBV6-5	TRBJ1-2	TGTGCCAGCAGCCTCGACAGGTCCTATGGCTACACCTTC	CASSLDRSYGYTF
18	NA	few	TRBV30	TRBJ1-5	TGTGCCTGGAGCGTCCGGGACACCCCGACGCCAAGCAATCAGCCCCAGCATTTT	CAWSVRDTPTPSNQPQHF
17	TRBD2	few	TRBV7-2	TRBJ2-1	TGTGCCAGCAGCTTACGCGGGGGGGCCCAGGGAGAGAATGAGCAGTTCTTC	CASSLRGGAQGENEQFF
13	NA	NA	TRBV4-1	TRBJ2-7	TGCGCCAGCAGCCGCGGGGTTTCCTACGAGCAGTACTTC	CASSRGVSYEQYF
16	TRBD1	NA	TRBV9	TRBJ1-4	TGTGCCAGCAGCCCACGGACAGGGAGGAGTAATGAAAAACTGTTTTTT	CASSPRTGRSNEKLFF
15	TRBD1	NA	TRBV28	TRBJ1-2	TGTGCCAGCAGGAGATCGACAGGGGGAGCCCATGGCTACACCTTC	CASRRSTGGAHGYTF
15	TRBD1	once	TRBV11-3	TRBJ1-4	TGTGCCAGCAGCTCCGAACGGGACAGGGAAGAAAAACTGTTTTTT	CASSSERDREEKLFF
14	NA	NA	TRBV4-3	TRBJ2-2	TGCGCCAGCAGCCAAGTGGGGGCCACCGGGGAGCTGTTTTTT	CASSQVGATGELFF
16	TRBD1	NA	TRBV11-3	TRBJ2-7	TGTGCCAGCAGCTTACTCGGGACAGGGAGCTCCTACGAGCAGTACTTC	CASSLLGTGSSYEQYF
14	TRBD1	NA	TRBV7-9	TRBJ1-1	TGTGCCAGCAGCTTAAGACAGGGGAACACTGAAGCTTTCTTT	CASSLRQGNTEAFF
12	TRBD1	NA	TRBV27	TRBJ2-7	TGTGCCAGCAGTCCAGGGGGCGGCGAGCAGTACTTC	CASSPGGGEQYF
14	NA	once	TRBV5-6	TRBJ1-1	TGTGCCAGCAGCTTGGTTGAGAAGAACACTGAAGCTTTCTTT	CASSLVEKNTEAFF
13	NA	NA	TRBV11-3	TRBJ1-6	TGTGCCAGCAGCTTAGATCCCAGGGTACCCCTCCACTTT	CASSLDPRVPLHF
16	TRBD1	NA	TRBV4-3	TRBJ2-2	TGCGCCAGCAGCCAAGAAGGGGACAGGGGCGACGGGGAGCTGTTTTTT	CASSQEGDRGDGELFF
17	TRBD2	NA	TRBV5-5	TRBJ2-5	TGTGCCAGCAGCTCACGACCGGGACTAGCGCCTCAAGAGACCCAGTACTTC	CASSSRPGLAPQETQYF
14	TRBD2	NA	TRBV30	TRBJ2-1	TGTGCCTGGAGGCGGACTAGCGTTGACGGTGAGCAGTTCTTC	CAWRRTSVDGEQFF
14	NA	NA	TRBV13	TRBJ2-5	TGTGCCAGCAGCTTAGTGAACAGCCAAGAGACCCAGTACTTC	CASSLVNSQETQYF
12	NA	NA	TRBV6-2/TRBV6-3	TRBJ2-1	TGTGCCAGCAGCCTCAACTTTTATGAGCAGTTCTTC	CASSLNFYEQFF
12	NA	NA	TRBV10-3	TRBJ1-2	TGTGCCATCAGGAAAACAGGGAGTGGCTACACCTTC	CAIRKTGSGYTF
14	NA	NA	TRBV4-1	TRBJ2-1	TGCGCCAGCAGTCGATCGGGGTTAAACAATGAGCAGTTCTTC	CASSRSGLNNEQFF
16	NA	NA	TRBV19	TRBJ1-5	TGTGCCAGTAGATCTGGAGCTTACACCCCTTATCAGCCCCAGCATTTT	CASRSGAYTPYQPQHF
14	NA	NA	TRBV4-3	TRBJ1-6	TGCGCCAGCAGCCAAGAGGGGGGGGGCTCACCCCTCCACTTT	CASSQEGGGSPLHF
14	NA	NA	TRBV28	TRBJ1-2	TGTGCCAGCAGGCGGGAGGGGCTAGGCTATGGCTACACCTTC	CASRREGLGYGYTF
15	NA	NA	TRBV24-1	TRBJ2-5	TGTGCCACCAGTGATTCCCAAGGGAGGCCAGAGACCCAGTACTTC	CATSDSQGRPETQYF
14	TRBD2	NA	TRBV6-2/TRBV6-3	TRBJ2-1	TGTGCCAGCAGCCCTTGGCGGGAGCGGAATGAGCAGTTCTTC	CASSPWRERNEQFF